This TCR beta chain was observed in a study of OX40 agonist ivuxolimab in advanced cancers. Sequencing used immunoSEQ multiplex PCR; TCRdb keeps in-frame clones, though not all of them. The table records 35,000 to 50,000 clones, about 86% of them present only once. Germline V gives CDR1 SGHAT, CDR2 FQDESV (reference sequence). This CDR3 is built from 15 residues. The V end lost 2 bases, the J end lost 7 bases, and 14 bases lay between the germline ends. This clone was seen more than once but under ten times. The sequence was collected from an adult with an advanced solid tumor such as melanoma, head and neck, liver or kidney cancer. This rearrangement joins TRBV11-1 to TRBJ1-4; D unclear. Specimen: CD4+ or CD8+ T cells sorted from blood, collected in a trial of the OX40 agonist ivuxolimab. The CDR3 protein is CASSLSPPKGEKLFF. In DNA, the CDR3 is TGTGCCAGCAGCTTATCCCCCCCGAAGGGTGAAAAACTGTTTTTT.